The 9 T cell receptor beta chains below come from one sample, sequenced in a study of prognosis after radiotherapy for stage I lung cancer. Multiplex PCR in two rounds served to amplify TCR beta CDR3 from genomic DNA. It was primers specific to each TRBV and TRBJ gene that first-round PCR used. TCRdb passed the multiplex PCR reads through MiXCR, listing each CDR3 protein once. The repertoire holds about 14,000 distinct CDR3 sequences, with about 55% as singletons. Sequencing was performed on PBMCs, taken before or after stereotactic body radiation therapy (not recorded which). Receptors were obtained from a donor aged 50 or older with non-small cell lung cancer.

Concerning this clonotype itself: Since a much larger clone is just one base distant, this may be a read error. J is TRBJ2-5 and V is TRBV29-1, with D perhaps given as TRBD1 or TRBD2 (5 bases each). There are 14 residues in the CDR3. The germline V gene has CDR1 SQVTM and CDR2 ANQGSEA. CDR3 nucleotides: TGCATCGTTGTCACCCGGGACGGAAAAGAGACCCAGTACTTC. Residues: CIVVTRDGKETQYF.

The chain couples TRBV7-2 to TRBJ2-1; D is ambiguous. V dropped 4 bases and J dropped 13 bases, with 17 bases sitting between them. The CDR3 is made up of 13 amino acids. CDR1 is SGHTA and CDR2 is FQGNSA in the germline V gene. DNA of the CDR3: TGTGCCAGCAGCTCCTCGTGTAGCCGCCTTCAGTTCTTC. This translates into CASSSSCSRLQFF.

For this clonotype: A far more abundant clone sits one base away, making this likely a read error. The chain uses TRBV6-5 and TRBJ2-1; 8 positions match TRBD1. Germline loops: CDR1 MNHEY, CDR2 SVGAGI. There are 16 residues in the CDR3. The ends lost 5 bases at V and 6 bases at J; junction bases unmatched: 12. The CDR3 region is CASSTTTGVLGNEQFF. The CDR3 coding sequence is TGTGCCAGCAGTACCACGACAGGGGTTCTAGGCAATGAGCAGTTCTTC.

V gene TRBV6-5 combines with J gene TRBJ2-1; the match to TRBD2 covers 7 bases. Germline lookup yields CDR1 MNHEY and CDR2 SVGAGI. The CDR3 has 17 amino acids. V lost 0 bases, J lost 10 bases, and 15 bases stayed unmatched. CDR3 region: CASSYSPGGSAVREQFF. CDR3 in DNA: TGTGCCAGCAGTTACTCCCCGGGGGGTAGCGCGGTAAGGGAGCAGTTCTTC.

The CDR3 is CASSSGLETGELFF. The CDR3 nucleotides read TGCGCCAGCAGCTCGGGACTAGAGACCGGGGAGCTGTTTTTT. The V and J genes are TRBV5-1 and TRBJ2-2, with TRBD2 matching 8 bases. From germline, CDR1 is SGHRS and CDR2 YFSETQ. The CDR3 sequence is 14 residues long. With V trimmed by 3 bases and J by 5 bases, 3 bases remained unmatched.

This clonotype has at least ten counts. The gene calls are TRBV29-1 and TRBJ1-5; possibly TRBD1 for D (5 bases). This CDR3 comprises 14 residues. CDR1 and CDR2 (germline): SQVTM, ANQGSEA. Trimming stripped 4 bases from V and 1 base from J, with 11 bases between. The CDR3, as DNA: TGCAGCGTTGGAGAGGGGCTGAGCAATCAGCCCCAGCATTTT. It encodes CSVGEGLSNQPQHF.

Relative to its sample, this clonotype is medium-sized. The chain uses TRBV5-6 and TRBJ1-3; D gene ambiguous. The V gene's germline CDR1 is SGHDT and CDR2 YYEEEE. The CDR3 has 14 residues. V was cut by 4 bases and J by 0 bases, with 8 bases left in between. For the CDR3, the DNA is TGTGCCAGCAGCCTGCCTGGCTCTGGAAACACCATATATTTT. Its translation: CASSLPGSGNTIYF.

This clonotype has a single count. This chain links TRBV6-1 with TRBJ1-1; 7 bases are shared with TRBD1. Germline V gene lookup returns CDR1 MNHNS and CDR2 SASEGT. The CDR3 is 13 amino acids. V was clipped by 7 bases and J by 7 bases; unmatched bases: 9. In nucleotides, the CDR3 is TGTGCCAGCAAACGACAGGGAGGCTATGAAGCTTTCTTT. This encodes CASKRQGGYEAFF.

Within the sample, this clonotype is medium-sized. The chain has TRBV12-5 and TRBJ2-5, with D perhaps matching TRBD1 (5 bases). Germline V gene data show CDR1 as LGHNT and CDR2 as FRNRAP. The V and J ends lost 1 base and 1 base respectively, with 7 bases between them. This CDR3 has 14 residues. In DNA, the CDR3 is TGTGCTAGTGGTTTGGGGGGCTCCCAAGAGACCCAGTACTTC. It translates to CASGLGGSQETQYF.